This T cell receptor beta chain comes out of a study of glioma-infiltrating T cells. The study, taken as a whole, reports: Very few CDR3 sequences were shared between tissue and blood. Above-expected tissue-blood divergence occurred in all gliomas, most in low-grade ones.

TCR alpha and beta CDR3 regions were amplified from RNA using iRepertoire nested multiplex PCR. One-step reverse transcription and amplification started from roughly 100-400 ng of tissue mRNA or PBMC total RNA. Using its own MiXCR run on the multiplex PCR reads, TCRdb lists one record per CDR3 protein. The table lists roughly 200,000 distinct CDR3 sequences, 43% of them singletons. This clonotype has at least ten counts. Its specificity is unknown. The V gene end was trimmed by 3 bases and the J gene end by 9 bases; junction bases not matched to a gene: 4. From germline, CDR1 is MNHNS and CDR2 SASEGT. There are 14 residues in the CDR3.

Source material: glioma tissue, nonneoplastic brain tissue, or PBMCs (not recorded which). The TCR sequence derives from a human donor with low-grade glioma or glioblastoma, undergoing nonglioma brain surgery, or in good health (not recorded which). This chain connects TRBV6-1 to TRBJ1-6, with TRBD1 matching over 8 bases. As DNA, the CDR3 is TGTGCCAGCAGTGAGCAGGGGGCAGGTTCACCCCTCCACTTT. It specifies CASSEQGAGSPLHF.